Listed below are T cell receptor beta chains from one sample, sequenced in a study of blood T cell repertoires in COVID-19. Profiled with immunoSEQ multiplex PCR; TCRdb holds only in-frame clones, not every one. Of 300,000 or so clones listed, approximately 86% were seen once; the top ten hold 1% to 1.5%. The sequencing sample was made of peripheral blood. The receptor source for this set is a man in his 70s with acute or convalescent COVID-19. Both conserved end residues are part of each CDR3. The D gene is left open where the match is weak. Expanded clones are given a class, and other clones once, few, many or no size at all.

CDR3nt,CDR3aa,j_gene,d_gene,v_gene,abundance
TGTGCCAGCGGGAAGGGACAGGGAGGCAATCAGCCCCAGCATTTT,CASGKGQGGNQPQHF,TRBJ1-5,TRBD1,TRBV5-5,-
TGTGCCAGCAGCTTAGCGCCCTTCGTGGGCGGGGGGGCCTTGTATGAGCAGTTCTTC,CASSLAPFVGGGALYEQFF,TRBJ2-1,TRBD2,TRBV7-6,-
TGTGCCAGCAGCCACAAGGGGCCCCTCTATAGCAATCAGCCCCAGCATTTT,CASSHKGPLYSNQPQHF,TRBJ1-5,-,TRBV3-1/TRBV3-2,-
TGCAGCGTTGAACGCGACAGGGGTGAAGCTTTCTTT,CSVERDRGEAFF,TRBJ1-1,TRBD1,TRBV29-1,-
TGTGCCAGCAGCCCTATGACAGGGACGGGTGGCTACACCTTC,CASSPMTGTGGYTF,TRBJ1-2,TRBD1,TRBV7-6,-
TGTGCCAGCAGTGAATTCAGGTCGGAAGCTTTCTTT,CASSEFRSEAFF,TRBJ1-1,-,TRBV6-1,-
TGTGCCAGCAGCCTGGCGGCTAGCGGGAGCTACGAGCAGTACTTC,CASSLAASGSYEQYF,TRBJ2-7,TRBD2,TRBV3-1/TRBV3-2,-
TGTGCCAGCAGTGTCTCGGGACTAGCGGGCTACAATGAGCAGTTCTTC,CASSVSGLAGYNEQFF,TRBJ2-1,TRBD2,TRBV6-1,-
TGTGCCAGCAGCCAAGACACTAGCGGGAGAGTCGGGGAGCTGTTTTTT,CASSQDTSGRVGELFF,TRBJ2-2,TRBD2,TRBV4-2,-
TGCGCCAGCAGCTTGGAGGGGACAAACACTGGAAACACCATATATTTT,CASSLEGTNTGNTIYF,TRBJ1-3,-,TRBV5-1,-
TGTGCCAGTAGTATGCAGGGATCCTACGAGCAGTACTTC,CASSMQGSYEQYF,TRBJ2-7,-,TRBV19,-
TGTGCCAGCAGCTTCTACAGGACCGGGGAGCTGTTTTTT,CASSFYRTGELFF,TRBJ2-2,-,TRBV5-4,-
TGTGCCAGCAGTTCTGGAGGGTCCGGAAACACCATATATTTT,CASSSGGSGNTIYF,TRBJ1-3,-,TRBV27,-
TGTGCCAGCAGGGGCAGAAGCACAGATACGCAGTATTTT,CASRGRSTDTQYF,TRBJ2-3,-,TRBV27,-
TGTGCCAGCAGCCCAGGGGGTCGGGGTGAAAAACTGTTTTTT,CASSPGGRGEKLFF,TRBJ1-4,TRBD1,TRBV7-8,-
TGCGCCAGCAGCTCAGAGCGGGGAGTTGCAGATACGCAGTATTTT,CASSSERGVADTQYF,TRBJ2-3,TRBD2,TRBV5-1,-
TGTGCCAGCAGCGTAGCCCCCGAAAGGCCCAGCCGGGGTGAAAAACTGTTTTTT,CASSVAPERPSRGEKLFF,TRBJ1-4,-,TRBV9,-
TGCAGTGCCAGTAAGGGAAACAGGGTTAGCAATGAGCAGTTCTTC,CSASKGNRVSNEQFF,TRBJ2-1,-,TRBV20-1,-
TGCGCCAGCAGGATACAGGGGGCGGACAATGAGCAGTTCTTC,CASRIQGADNEQFF,TRBJ2-1,TRBD1,TRBV5-1,-
TGTGCCAGCAGCTTATACTTAGACATTCAGTACTTC,CASSLYLDIQYF,TRBJ2-4,-,TRBV7-2,-
TGTGCCACCAGTGCCCCAGGGAACACTGAAGCTTTCTTT,CATSAPGNTEAFF,TRBJ1-1,-,TRBV24-1,-
TGTGCCATCAGTCAGGGGACGTACACTGAAGCTTTCTTT,CAISQGTYTEAFF,TRBJ1-1,-,TRBV10-3,-
TGTGCCAGCAGCGTAGCGGGACCAGGGGGTGGAGAGACCCAGTACTTC,CASSVAGPGGGETQYF,TRBJ2-5,TRBD1,TRBV9,-
TGTGCCAGCATGCCGGCGGGGGTAGAAAAACTGTTTTTT,CASMPAGVEKLFF,TRBJ1-4,-,TRBV28,-
TGTGCCAGCAGTTCCACAGGGGTAAACATTCAGTACTTC,CASSSTGVNIQYF,TRBJ2-4,TRBD1,TRBV6-5,-
TGCGCCAGCAGCCCCGGACAAAGCCAAGAGACCCAGTACTTC,CASSPGQSQETQYF,TRBJ2-5,-,TRBV5-1,-
TGTGCCAGCAGCCCCCGCGCCGACTCCTACGAGCAGTACTTC,CASSPRADSYEQYF,TRBJ2-7,-,TRBV9,-
TGCGCCAGCAGCTTGAGACCCAGGGGACCGAACACCGGGGAGCTGTTTTTT,CASSLRPRGPNTGELFF,TRBJ2-2,-,TRBV5-1,-
TGTGCCAGCAGCTCCCGGGTAGGCAATGGGGCCAACGTCCTGACTTTC,CASSSRVGNGANVLTF,TRBJ2-6,-,TRBV27,-
TGCAGCGTTGGGGACAGAGCGTACGAGCAGTACTTC,CSVGDRAYEQYF,TRBJ2-7,TRBD1,TRBV29-1,-
TGCGCCAGCAGCCAAGATTATCTCTCTGGAAACACCATATATTTT,CASSQDYLSGNTIYF,TRBJ1-3,-,TRBV4-1,few
TGTGCCTGGAGTGTAACGGCCGCGAGGCAGCCCCAGCATTTT,CAWSVTAARQPQHF,TRBJ1-5,-,TRBV30,-
TGTGCCAGCTCACTGGTCGAGCAGGACAATCAGCCCCAGCATTTT,CASSLVEQDNQPQHF,TRBJ1-5,-,TRBV18,-
TGTGCCAGCAGCCCAACCGGGGGCTATGGCTACACCTTC,CASSPTGGYGYTF,TRBJ1-2,-,TRBV12-3/TRBV12-4,-
TGCGCCAGCAGTCAATCAGGGGGCAGAAGGCACTTT,CASSQSGGRRHF,TRBJ1-6,TRBD1,TRBV23-1,-
TGCGCCAGCAGCTTGGAAGGACAGAGCAACACAGATACGCAGTATTTT,CASSLEGQSNTDTQYF,TRBJ2-3,-,TRBV5-1,-
TGTGCCACTTCCTCCCTAGCGGGGGACAACTCCTACAATGAGCAGTTCTTC,CATSSLAGDNSYNEQFF,TRBJ2-1,TRBD2,TRBV19,-
TGTGCCAGCAGCTTAGACGGACTAGCGGGTGGGCAGTTCTTC,CASSLDGLAGGQFF,TRBJ2-1,TRBD2,TRBV7-9,once
TGTGCCAGCAGCGGAACTAGCGGAGGCGGTGGAGAGACCCAGTACTTC,CASSGTSGGGGETQYF,TRBJ2-5,TRBD2,TRBV9,-
TGTGCCAGCAGCCCGGACAGCTGGCAGCCCCAGCATTTT,CASSPDSWQPQHF,TRBJ1-5,-,TRBV2,-
TGTGCCAGCAGTGAAGGGGGGGGAGCTGAAGCTTTCTTT,CASSEGGGAEAFF,TRBJ1-1,-,TRBV2,-
TGTGCCAGCAGCTTAGTTGGGACAGGCTCTGGAAACACCATATATTTT,CASSLVGTGSGNTIYF,TRBJ1-3,TRBD1,TRBV7-2,-
TGTGCCAGCATCCAAAGCCGAGACGGGGAAGGAAACACCATATATTTT,CASIQSRDGEGNTIYF,TRBJ1-3,-,TRBV21-1,-
TGTGCCAGCAGTTACAGTTCACCCCTCCACTTT,CASSYSSPLHF,TRBJ1-6,-,TRBV27,-
TGTGCCACCGGGACTCGAAAAAACATTCAGTACTTC,CATGTRKNIQYF,TRBJ2-4,-,TRBV12-3/TRBV12-4,-
TGTGCCAGCAGTTCCGGACAGGCGACCGAGCAGTACTTC,CASSSGQATEQYF,TRBJ2-7,TRBD1,TRBV6-5,-
TGTGCCTGGGGACCTTCTGAGACCCAGTACTTC,CAWGPSETQYF,TRBJ2-5,-,TRBV30,-
TGTGCCAGCGACCTGGGACAGGGGTTTGCAGATACGCAGTATTTT,CASDLGQGFADTQYF,TRBJ2-3,TRBD1,TRBV28,-
TGTGCCAGCAGCCCCCTGGCAGGGGAGAACAATGAGCAGTTCTTC,CASSPLAGENNEQFF,TRBJ2-1,-,TRBV7-6,-
TGTGCCAGCAGGCTTTACAGGGGGCCTGGAAACACCATATATTTT,CASRLYRGPGNTIYF,TRBJ1-3,TRBD1,TRBV6-5,-
TGTGCCAGTAGTATTTTGTTACAGGGTCGACGGAGGAGCAATCAGCCCCAGCATTTT,CASSILLQGRRRSNQPQHF,TRBJ1-5,-,TRBV19,-
TGTGCCAGCAGTGATCGGGCGGGAGCGAACACCGGGGAGCTGTTTTTT,CASSDRAGANTGELFF,TRBJ2-2,TRBD2,TRBV2,-
TGTGCCAGCAGGCAACAGGGGATGAACACTGAAGCTTTCTTT,CASRQQGMNTEAFF,TRBJ1-1,TRBD1,TRBV27,once
TGTGCCAGCAGTCCTCGGAGCGGGGGTAACACCGGGGAGCTGTTTTTT,CASSPRSGGNTGELFF,TRBJ2-2,TRBD2,TRBV11-2,-